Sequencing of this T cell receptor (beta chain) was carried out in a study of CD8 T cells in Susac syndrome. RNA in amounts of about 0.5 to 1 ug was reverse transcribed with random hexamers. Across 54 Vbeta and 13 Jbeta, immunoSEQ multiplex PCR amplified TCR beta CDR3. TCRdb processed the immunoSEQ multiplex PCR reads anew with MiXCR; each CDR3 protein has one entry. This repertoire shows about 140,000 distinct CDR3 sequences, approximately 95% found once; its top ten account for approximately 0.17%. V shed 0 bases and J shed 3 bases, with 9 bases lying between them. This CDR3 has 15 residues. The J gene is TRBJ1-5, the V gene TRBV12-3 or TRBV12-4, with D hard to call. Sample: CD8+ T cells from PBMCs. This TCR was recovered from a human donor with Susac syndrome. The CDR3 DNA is TGTGCCAGCAGTTTAGCTCAGGAGTACAATCAGCCCCAGCATTTT. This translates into CASSLAQEYNQPQHF.